The sequence of this T cell receptor (beta chain) was determined in a study of blood T cell repertoires in COVID-19. The V gene lost 0 bases and the J gene lost 6 bases, with 9 bases spanning the gap. The CDR3 extends over 13 amino acids. CDR1 SGHTA and CDR2 FQGTGA come from the germline V gene. Clones were sequenced by immunoSEQ multiplex PCR, and TCRdb holds only the in-frame ones, with some missing. Of under 200,000 clones listed, 85% were seen once; the top ten hold under 6%. J is TRBJ2-7 and V is TRBV7-3, with D possibly matching TRBD1 (5 bases). What was sequenced was peripheral blood. The TCR originated in a woman aged 45-65 years with COVID-19, enrolled during active disease. CDR3: CASSLTFDSEQYF. Written as DNA, the CDR3 is TGTGCCAGCAGCTTAACGTTTGACAGCGAGCAGTACTTC.